At least ten counts were recorded for the clone carrying this T cell receptor beta chain. Its antigen is as yet unknown. The CDR3 covers 14 residues. Germline-derived CDR1 and CDR2 are SQVTM and ANQGSEA. V shed 7 bases, J shed 4 bases, and the junction held 9 bases outside the gene matches. These data belong to a study of T cells in Graves' hyperthyroidism and ophthalmopathy. Overall study findings and caveats: Most expanded thyroid clonotypes above 0.001 also appeared in blood. From stable hyperthyroidism, ophthalmopathy was separated by a 13 V-J model. Ophthalmopathy was model-predicted a median around 6.1 months pre-onset.

Authors of the study amplified TCR beta CDR3 regions from RNA transcripts. The HTBI primer set drove a first-round RT-PCR of the TCR CDR3. TCRdb reprocessed the multiplex PCR reads with MiXCR, giving one entry per CDR3 protein. The data show roughly 800,000 distinct CDR3 sequences, approximately 40% seen once. Absence of ophthalmopathy progression within 18 months defined stable Graves' hyperthyroidism. This receptor was obtained from a man aged 18 to 29 with Graves' hyperthyroidism. The chain has TRBV29-1 and TRBJ2-2; 7 positions agree with TRBD2. Sequenced: blood. CDR3 in DNA: TGCAGCGCTAAGCGGGAAGACCGCACCGGGGAGCTGTTTTTT. It codes for CSAKREDRTGELFF.